What follows are 30 T cell receptor beta chains derived from one specimen sequenced in a study of T cells in Graves' hyperthyroidism and ophthalmopathy. TCR beta CDR3 regions were amplified from RNA. The HTBI set primed first-round TCR CDR3 RT-PCR. One entry per CDR3 protein results from TCRdb running MiXCR on the multiplex PCR reads. The data contain a few hundred thousand distinct CDR3 sequences, less than 15% of them seen just once; the ten biggest clones take up about a fifth. Sequenced: blood. The receptors were gathered from a young man with Graves' hyperthyroidism that later progressed to Graves' ophthalmopathy.

This clonotype has a count of ten or more. V usage is TRBV20-1 and J usage is TRBJ1-5; no definite D call. The germline gives CDR1 DFQATT, CDR2 SNEGSKA (reference sequence). The CDR3 sequence is 14 residues long. Trimming left V 3 bases short and J 0 bases short, with 9 bases between. The CDR3 reads CSARKGYSNQPQHF. In DNA form, the CDR3 reads TGCAGTGCTAGGAAAGGTTATAGCAATCAGCCCCAGCATTTT.

In this sample, this clonotype turned up a few times. The CDR3 spells CASSLRHGLNTGELFF. CDR3 nucleotides: TGTGCCAGCAGCTTGAGACACGGACTAAACACCGGGGAGCTGTTTTTT. The genes are TRBV5-5 and TRBJ2-2; weak D call: TRBD2 (6 bases). CDR1 and CDR2 (germline): SGHKS, YYEKEE (reference sequence). Trimming pared 1 base from V and 2 bases from J, leaving 12 bases between. There are 16 residues in the CDR3.

This clonotype was found many times. J is TRBJ1-2 and V is TRBV12-3 or TRBV12-4; D remains ambiguous. V lost 7 bases to trimming and J lost 5 bases, with 8 bases between them. This CDR3 region has 11 residues. The CDR3 loop is CASTLGYGYTF. The CDR3 DNA is TGTGCCAGCACCTTGGGGTATGGCTACACCTTC.

This clonotype occurred many times. The chain employs TRBV7-6 and TRBJ1-4, with D unclear. This CDR3 is 15 amino acids long. Trimming left V 4 bases short and J 8 bases short, with 17 bases between. The V gene's germline CDR1 is SGHVS and CDR2 FNYEAQ. The CDR3 is CASSSVKESGEKLFF. DNA for the CDR3: TGTGCCAGCAGCTCTGTTAAAGAATCTGGAGAAAAACTGTTTTTT.

The chain is built from TRBV18 and TRBJ2-6; 7 bases are shared with TRBD2. The CDR3 sequence is 17 residues long. The V segment lost 1 base and the J segment 4 bases; nucleotides outside the gene matches: 7. The germline gives CDR1 KGHSH, CDR2 LQKENI. In DNA form, the CDR3 reads TGTGCCAGCTCACCACGCGGGAGCAACTTAGGGGCCAACGTCCTGACTTTC. Protein sequence: CASSPRGSNLGANVLTF. The variable domain in full, completed from reference TRBV18 and TRBJ2-6, reads NAGVMQNPRHLVRRRGQEARLRCSPMKGHSHVYWYRQLPEEGLKFMVYLQKENIIDESGMPKERFSAEFPKEGPSILRIQQVVRGDSAAYFCASSPRGSNLGANVLTFGAGSRLTVL.

This clonotype was observed at least ten times. The rearrangement links TRBV7-8 to TRBJ2-7; 7 nucleotides align to TRBD2. The CDR3 is made up of 13 amino acids. Trimming took 11 bases from V and 3 from J; bases not matched to a gene: 10. The germline V gene encodes CDR1 SGHVS and CDR2 FQNEAQ. The CDR3 sequence is CAGGAGIFYEQYF. CDR3 coding DNA: TGTGCCGGGGGAGCGGGGATCTTCTACGAGCAGTACTTC.

This clonotype was seen many times. The chain links TRBV20-1 to TRBJ2-7; 12 bases fit TRBD2. The germline V gene encodes CDR1 DFQATT and CDR2 SNEGSKA (reference sequence). The V and J ends lost 4 bases and 4 bases, in that order; junction bases with no gene match: 8. The CDR3 runs 15 residues. The DNA for the CDR3 is TGCAGTGCTAACACTGGACTAGCGGGGCTGTACGAGCAGTACTTC. Amino acid sequence: CSANTGLAGLYEQYF.

V usage is TRBV6-1 and J usage is TRBJ1-1; D is ambiguous. Trimming stripped 8 bases from V and 1 base from J, with 11 bases between. Germline assignment: CDR1 MNHNS and CDR2 SASEGT. The CDR3 is 13 amino acids. CDR3 nucleotide sequence: TGTGCCAGCCCCCGCAGTGAGAACACTGAAGCTTTCTTT. It is translated as CASPRSENTEAFF.

This clonotype was seen repeatedly, ten times or more. The chain uses TRBV10-3 and TRBJ2-7, with a tentative D call TRBD2 (5 bases). The V gene lost 0 bases and the J gene lost 5 bases, with 5 bases spanning the gap. The germline gives CDR1 ENHRY, CDR2 SYGVKD. There are 12 residues in the CDR3. DNA of the CDR3: TGTGCCATCAGTGAGTCGGAGGACGAGCAGTACTTC. It codes for CAISESEDEQYF.

This clonotype appeared a few times. The chain recombines TRBV9 with TRBJ2-1, with 11 positions matching TRBD2. Germline CDR1 SGDLS, CDR2 YYNGEE. The CDR3 is made up of 17 amino acids. The junction had 6 bases not matched to a gene; V was cut back by 0 bases and J by 4 bases. Written as DNA, the CDR3 is TGTGCCAGCAGCGTAGTGGTAGCGGGGGGGGTATACAATGAGCAGTTCTTC. Its protein is CASSVVVAGGVYNEQFF.

The chain couples TRBV18 to TRBJ1-5; 8 bases align to TRBD1. Unmatched junction bases numbered 3, after V lost 0 bases and J lost 2 bases. The CDR3 is 16 amino acids. The V gene's germline CDR1 is KGHSH and CDR2 LQKENI. CDR3 sequence: CASSPPSTGGNQPQHF. The CDR3 nucleotides read TGTGCCAGCTCACCACCGTCGACAGGGGGCAATCAGCCCCAGCATTTT.

This clonotype appeared a few times. The genes are TRBV28 and TRBJ2-7, with a possible D match to TRBD2 (6 bases). CDR1 is MDHEN, CDR2 SYDVKM, per germline. CDR3 size: 17 residues. Trimming took off 1 base at V and 4 bases at J, with 20 bases between the two ends. The CDR3 loop reads CASSLSGVGGLLYEQYF. The CDR3 coding sequence is TGTGCCAGCAGTTTATCGGGGGTCGGGGGACTGCTTTACGAGCAGTACTTC.

The sample holds a few counts of this clonotype. This rearrangement joins TRBV4-1 to TRBJ1-1; no firm D call. The CDR3 is made up of 16 amino acids. Germline V lookup: CDR1 MGHRA, CDR2 YSYEKL. With 4 bases removed from V and 4 bases from J, the gap between germline ends came to 19 bases. In DNA form, the CDR3 reads TGCGCCAGCAGCCCCAAGAAATTAGTGGGGAGCACTGAAGCTTTCTTT. It encodes CASSPKKLVGSTEAFF.

This clonotype was seen at least ten times. This chain joins TRBV6-1 and TRBJ1-5, with D perhaps TRBD1 (6 bases). V lost 5 bases to trimming and J lost 5 bases, with 13 bases between them. Germline CDR1 MNHNS, CDR2 SASEGT. This CDR3 is 14 amino acids long. CDR3 sequence: CASSRGGLHQPQHF. DNA of the CDR3: TGTGCCAGCAGTCGAGGGGGGTTGCATCAGCCCCAGCATTTT.

In its sample, this clonotype was seen many times. This chain joins TRBV28 and TRBJ1-6; the D is unclear. Germline CDR1 MDHEN, CDR2 SYDVKM. Trimming removed 7 bases at V and 0 bases at J, with 7 bases between. This CDR3 is 14 amino acids long. Here the CDR3 reads CASTVISYNSPLHF. Written as DNA, the CDR3 is TGTGCCAGCACGGTTATCTCCTATAATTCACCCCTCCACTTT.

This clonotype showed up many times. The chain carries TRBV2 and TRBJ2-3, with D possibly being TRBD1 (5 bases). The CDR3 covers 15 residues. Per germline, CDR1 SNHLY and CDR2 FYNNEI. The V and J ends lost 1 base and 1 base respectively, with 9 bases between them. In DNA form, the CDR3 reads TGTGCCAGCAGTGAAGGTCTAGGGGGCACAGATACGCAGTATTTT. Amino acids: CASSEGLGGTDTQYF.

This clonotype occurred a few times. CDR3 loop: CASFAGHGETQYF. DNA of the CDR3: TGTGCCAGCTTCGCGGGACACGGGGAGACCCAGTACTTC. V gene TRBV28 combines with J gene TRBJ2-5; D tentatively reads TRBD1 or TRBD2 (6 bases each). The V and J ends lost 8 bases and 5 bases respectively, with 15 bases between them. The germline V gene has CDR1 MDHEN and CDR2 SYDVKM. The CDR3 has 13 amino acids.

This clonotype was seen ten or more times. The rearrangement joins TRBV28 to TRBJ1-5; D remains ambiguous. The CDR3 has 14 amino acids. Germline loops: CDR1 MDHEN, CDR2 SYDVKM. Trimming left V 5 bases short and J 2 bases short, with 10 bases between. The CDR3 sequence: CASSPSYGNQPQHF. The DNA of the CDR3 is TGTGCCAGCAGTCCCTCATACGGCAATCAGCCCCAGCATTTT.

The CDR3 region has the DNA TGTGCCAGCAGCTTGCCAACCAGGGATACCGGGGAGCTGTTTTTT. Translation: CASSLPTRDTGELFF. The chain uses TRBV7-2 and TRBJ2-2; the D gene is possibly TRBD1 (5 bases). V was pared by 3 bases and J by 5 bases, with 13 bases between. The CDR3 has 15 residues. Germline loops: CDR1 SGHTA, CDR2 FQGNSA. The whole variable domain, filled in from reference TRBV7-2 and TRBJ2-2, reads GAGVSQSPSNKVTEKGKDVELRCDPISGHTALYWYRQSLGQGLEFLIYFQGNSAPDKSGLPSDRFSAERTGGSVSTLTIQRTQQEDSAVYLCASSLPTRDTGELFFGEGSRLTVL.

CDR3 nucleotide sequence: TGTGCCAGCAGCCCGACCCTAAGACCGGTTATGGTTGGCTACACCTTC. Translating it yields CASSPTLRPVMVGYTF. The rearrangement joins TRBV14 to TRBJ1-2; D is unclear. Germline V gives CDR1 SGHDN, CDR2 FVKESK. The CDR3 is 16 residues long. With 4 bases removed from V and 7 bases from J, the gap between germline ends came to 22 bases. Looking up the rest from reference TRBV14 and TRBJ1-2 gives the full variable domain: EAGVTQFPSHSVIEKGQTVTLRCDPISGHDNLYWYRRVMGKEIKFLLHFVKESKQDESGMPNNRFLAERTGGTYSTLKVQPAELEDSGVYFCASSPTLRPVMVGYTFGSGTRLTVV.

Details on this clonotype: Given a much more abundant clone one base away, this may be a read error. The chain joins TRBV20-1 to TRBJ1-1; D might be TRBD1 (6 bases). There are 13 residues in the CDR3. Germline V gene sequence: CDR1 DFQATT, CDR2 SNEGSKA (reference sequence). The CDR3 loop reads CSAPGQSNTKAFF. CDR3 DNA sequence: TGCAGTGCCCCCGGACAGTCGAACACTAAAGCTTTCTTT.

The sample holds many counts of this clonotype. CDR3 DNA: TGTGCCAGCAGCCTTATGAGGGGCGCACGCACTGAAGCTTTCTTT. It encodes CASSLMRGARTEAFF. This chain uses TRBV6-1 with TRBJ1-1, with TRBD1 as a possible D gene (5 bases). Deletions cut 6 bases from V and 4 bases from J, with 18 bases between. This CDR3 is built from 15 residues. The germline V gene has CDR1 MNHNS and CDR2 SASEGT.

The table lists this clonotype with a count of one. The chain recombines TRBV9 with TRBJ1-1; TRBD1 might be the D (5 bases). With 4 bases removed from V and 1 base from J, the gap between germline ends came to 14 bases. The CDR3 totals 15 residues. Germline CDR1 reads SGDLS; CDR2 reads YYNGEE. The CDR3 DNA reads TGTGCCAGCAGCCCACGGGACCTCCAGAACACTGAAGCTTTCTTT. Protein: CASSPRDLQNTEAFF.

The J gene is TRBJ1-1, the V gene TRBV2, with D hard to call. The CDR3 runs to 14 residues. The V gene's germline CDR1 is SNHLY and CDR2 FYNNEI. V was pared by 6 bases and J by 4 bases, with 15 bases between. The CDR3 region is CASSPRTAGTEAFF. The CDR3 bases are TGTGCCAGCAGCCCAAGAACAGCGGGCACTGAAGCTTTCTTT.

In this sample, this clonotype turned up many times. The chain is built from TRBV7-9 and TRBJ1-2, with no clear D. Per the germline V gene, CDR1 is SEHNR and CDR2 is FQNEAQ (reference sequence). The CDR3 is made up of 15 amino acids. The V end was cut by 7 bases, the J end by 0 bases, with 15 bases between. CDR3 in DNA: TGTGCCAGCAACGACTGGACTGGGGCTAACTATGGCTACACCTTC. Protein: CASNDWTGANYGYTF.

This clonotype was counted only a few times. CDR3: CASSIQGDNYGYTF. The CDR3, as DNA: TGTGCCAGTAGTATACAGGGAGATAACTATGGCTACACCTTC. V usage is TRBV19 and J usage is TRBJ1-2; maybe TRBD1 (5 bases). CDR3 size: 14 residues. Germline lookup yields CDR1 LNHDA and CDR2 SQIVND (reference sequence). V dropped 2 bases and J dropped 1 base, with 8 bases sitting between them.

This clonotype was counted many times. The CDR3 region is CASSPSGGRSPLHF. In DNA, the CDR3 is TGTGCCAGCAGCCCAAGCGGGGGAAGGTCACCCCTCCACTTT. This chain uses TRBV7-9 with TRBJ1-6; a possible D gene is TRBD1 (5 bases). Trimming shortened V by 5 bases and J by 10 bases, and 15 bases separated the two germline ends. Germline CDR1 SEHNR, CDR2 FQNEAQ (reference sequence). This CDR3 is 14 amino acids long.

The V call is TRBV20-1, the J call TRBJ1-3; 9 nucleotides agree with TRBD1. The CDR3 consists of 14 residues. In germline, CDR1 is DFQATT, CDR2 SNEGSKA (reference sequence). Trimming removed 6 bases from V and 8 bases from J; junction bases left unmatched: 11. In nucleotides, the CDR3 is TGCAGTGCCCTGAACCGGGACAGGGTTTACACCATATATTTT. This encodes CSALNRDRVYTIYF.

V and J are TRBV29-1 and TRBJ1-1; tentative D call: TRBD1 (6 bases). The length of the CDR3 is 16 residues. V was cut by 1 base and J by 1 base, with 16 bases left in between. CDR1 is SQVTM, CDR2 ANQGSEA, per germline. The CDR3 DNA follows: TGCAGCGTTGAAGTCGATTGGGGACAAGCGAACACTGAAGCTTTCTTT. It encodes CSVEVDWGQANTEAFF.

This clonotype was observed at least ten times. V is TRBV28 and J is TRBJ2-3; maybe TRBD2 (7 bases). This CDR3 has 18 residues. Between the trimmed V and J ends, which lost 7 bases and 2 bases, there was a span of 25 bases. CDR1 MDHEN and CDR2 SYDVKM come from the germline V gene. CDR3 in DNA: TGTGCCAGCACCCCCCCTCAAGGGCGGGGGCCAGACACAGATACGCAGTATTTT. Amino acids: CASTPPQGRGPDTDTQYF. The full variable domain, completed using reference TRBV28 and TRBJ2-3, is DVKVTQSSRYLVKRTGEKVFLECVQDMDHENMFWYRQDPGLGLRLIYFSYDVKMKEKGDIPEGYSVSREKKERFSLILESASTNQTSMYLCASTPPQGRGPDTDTQYFGPGTRLTVL.